This T cell receptor beta chain was recovered during a study of lymphopenia after photon versus proton radiotherapy. A word on this clone: As yet, its antigen is unknown.

Findings and caveats of the study: Proton therapy kept repertoires fairly stable, unlike photons, which gained effector/memory cells. Better survival with proton therapy was suggested as possible, not demonstrated. A bigger post-nadir fall in TCR diversity correlated inversely with survival time in deceased patients.

This CDR3 region has 19 residues. V was pared by 2 bases and J by 4 bases, with 16 bases of the junction left unmatched. Germline V gives CDR1 SGHVS, CDR2 FNYEAQ. Profiled with immunoSEQ multiplex PCR; TCRdb holds only in-frame clones, not every one. Among 35,000 to 45,000 clones listed, around four fifths were seen once. The sequence derives from a woman in her 70s with pancreatic cancer. The material was peripheral blood, obtained from a patient treated with proton-based radiotherapy. This sequence joins TRBV7-6 and TRBJ2-1; 8 bases match TRBD2. This CDR3 is CASSLRMVAGLADYNEQFF. Written as DNA, the CDR3 is TGTGCCAGCAGCTTAAGAATGGTCGCCGGACTAGCTGATTACAATGAGCAGTTCTTC.